This T cell receptor (beta chain) originates from a study of shared clonotypes between healthy human individuals. Study as a whole: A donor's plate count was three for CD4 naive and three for CD4 memory; CD8 naive had two and CD8 memory one.

Some clones are missing from TCRdb's copy, which holds only in-frame ones; the method was immunoSEQ multiplex PCR. The profile shows millions of clones, about 94% of them singletons. The CDR3 contains 15 residues. Germline V gives CDR1 LNHDA, CDR2 SQIVND (reference sequence). V trimming: 0 bases; J trimming: 3 bases; junction bases outside the gene matches: 3. Positive CCR7 selection of CD45RO-negative cells yielded the naive CD8 cells, and terminally differentiated effector memory CD45RA+ cells were excluded. The sequence was obtained from a man between 18 and 35 years old in good health. The sample taken for sequencing was naive CD8+ T cells sorted from blood. The chain recombines TRBV19 with TRBJ1-2; 8 nucleotides agree with TRBD1. In nucleotides, the CDR3 is TGTGCCAGTAGTATAGACCAGGGGGCCTACTATGGCTACACCTTC. This translates into CASSIDQGAYYGYTF. Combining the CDR3 with reference TRBV19 and TRBJ1-2 gives the whole variable domain DGGITQSPKYLFRKEGQNVTLSCEQNLNHDAMYWYRQDPGQGLRLIYYSQIVNDFQKGDIAEGYSVSREKKESFPLTVTSAQKNPTAFYLCASSIDQGAYYGYTFGSGTRLTVV.